The clone carrying this T cell receptor beta chain was picked up one time. The antigen is not known. This sample is part of a study of shared clonotypes between healthy human individuals. Study observations and caveats: Memory subsets generally showed smaller estimated richness than naive subsets did. Among donors, the sharing of clonotypes was expected to be influenced by sequencing depth.

Germline assignment: CDR1 SEHNR and CDR2 FQNEAQ (reference sequence). The CDR3 extends over 12 amino acids. Between the trimmed V and J ends, which lost 2 bases and 4 bases, there was a span of 4 bases. TCRdb keeps only in-frame clones here, not all; method: immunoSEQ multiplex PCR. The table shows roughly 2 million clones, with approximately 95% occurring only once. CD45RO-negative, CCR7-selected cells formed the naive CD8 fraction, which excluded terminally differentiated effector memory CD45RA+ cells. The genes are TRBV7-9 and TRBJ2-3; the D is unclear. The TCR was taken from a man aged 18 to 29 in good health. The sample comprised naive CD8+ T cells sorted from blood. The chain's CDR3 is CASSLFADTQYF. CDR3 nucleotide sequence: TGTGCCAGCAGCTTATTCGCAGATACGCAGTATTTT.